This T cell receptor beta chain was identified in a study of early T cells in non-severe SARS-CoV-2 infection. Overall study context: Sequencing of unsorted whole blood was done on bulk RNA, leaving chains unpaired.

From germline, CDR1 is GTSNPN and CDR2 SVGIG (reference sequence). This CDR3 comprises 18 residues. V lost 0 bases and J lost 0; bases outside the gene matches: 10. Unique molecular identifiers tagged individual cDNA molecules. Each CDR3 protein is one row after TCRdb ran MiXCR on the 5' RACE reads. The sample includes tens of thousands of distinct CDR3 sequences, roughly 14% of them seen just once. This clonotype was observed at least ten times. Its antigen is unidentified. Study outcomes and limitations: VDJdb-based matching was biased toward anti-spike CD8 responses and missed private and CD4 specificities.

The receptor was isolated from an adult who was a healthcare worker with PCR-confirmed SARS-CoV-2 infection or an uninfected control (not recorded which). This chain connects TRBV30 to TRBJ1-1, with TRBD1 identical over 10 bases. Sequences were obtained from whole blood. The CDR3 nucleotides are TGTGCCTGGAGTGTATTTAGACAGGGGGCGACCCTGAACACTGAAGCTTTCTTT. Protein: CAWSVFRQGATLNTEAFF.